The source of this T cell receptor (beta chain) is a study of tumor-infiltrating lymphocytes in localized non-small cell lung cancer. At the level of the study: Resected tumor was paired with non-adjacent uninvolved lung from the same patient.

Germline V gene data show CDR1 as SGHTA and CDR2 as FQGNSA. The CDR3 has 14 residues. The V gene end was trimmed by 2 bases and the J gene end by 4 bases; junction bases not matched to a gene: 3. Generated by immunoSEQ multiplex PCR, the TCRdb table keeps only in-frame clones and is missing some. This sample has roughly 16,000 clones, with around 66% found just once. In its sample, this clone was seen a few times. The antigen remains undetermined. Study results and limitations: Tumors had more T cell infiltration than uninvolved lung, per TCRbeta sequencing and CD3 counts. Different pieces of the same tissue were used for each assay.

This TCR was sampled from a human donor with non-small cell lung cancer. The specimen was lung tumor tissue. V gene TRBV7-2 combines with J gene TRBJ2-5; 8 bases agree with TRBD2. As DNA, the CDR3 is TGTGCCAGCAGCTTAACTAGCGGAAGAGAGACCCAGTACTTC. It encodes CASSLTSGRETQYF.